This T cell receptor (beta chain) came from a study of blood T cell repertoires in COVID-19. Method: immunoSEQ multiplex PCR; TCRdb's copy keeps in-frame clones and lacks some. The table lists about 67,000 clones, about 87% of them singletons. The germline V gene encodes CDR1 KGHDR and CDR2 SFDVKD. The CDR3 is 16 residues long. V was pared by 3 bases and J by 7 bases, with 5 bases of the junction left unmatched. The receptor was isolated from a man aged 50 to 59 with active COVID-19. The rearrangement joins TRBV24-1 to TRBJ2-1; 13 bases map to TRBD2. Input material: peripheral blood. Written as DNA, the CDR3 is TGTGCCACCAGTGATCTGACTAGCGGGGGGCCAAATGAGCAGTTCTTC. Amino acids: CATSDLTSGGPNEQFF.